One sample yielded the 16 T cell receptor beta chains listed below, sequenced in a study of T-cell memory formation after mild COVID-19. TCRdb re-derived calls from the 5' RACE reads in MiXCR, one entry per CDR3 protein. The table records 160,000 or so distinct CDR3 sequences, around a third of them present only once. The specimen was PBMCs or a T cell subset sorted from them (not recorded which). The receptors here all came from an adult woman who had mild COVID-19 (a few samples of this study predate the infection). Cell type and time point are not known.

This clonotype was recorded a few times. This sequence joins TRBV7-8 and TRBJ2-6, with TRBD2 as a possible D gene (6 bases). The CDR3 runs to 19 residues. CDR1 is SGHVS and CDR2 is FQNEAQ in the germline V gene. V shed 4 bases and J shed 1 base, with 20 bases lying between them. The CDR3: CASSSTRTSHASGANVLTF. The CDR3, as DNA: TGTGCCAGCAGCTCTACTAGAACTAGCCACGCTTCTGGGGCCAACGTCCTGACTTTC.

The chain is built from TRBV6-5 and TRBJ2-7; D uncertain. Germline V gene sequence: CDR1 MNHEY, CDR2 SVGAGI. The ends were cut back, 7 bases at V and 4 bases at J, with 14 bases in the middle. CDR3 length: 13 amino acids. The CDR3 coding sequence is TGTGCCAGCATGAGGTCGTTGTCATACGAGCAGTACTTC. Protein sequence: CASMRSLSYEQYF.

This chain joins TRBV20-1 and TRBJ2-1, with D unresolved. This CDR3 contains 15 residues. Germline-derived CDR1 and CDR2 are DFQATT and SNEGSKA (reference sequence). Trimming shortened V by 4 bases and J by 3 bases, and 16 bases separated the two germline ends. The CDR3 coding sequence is TGCAGTGCTACGGGTCCGAGTGACGGCTACAATGAGCAGTTCTTC. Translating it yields CSATGPSDGYNEQFF.

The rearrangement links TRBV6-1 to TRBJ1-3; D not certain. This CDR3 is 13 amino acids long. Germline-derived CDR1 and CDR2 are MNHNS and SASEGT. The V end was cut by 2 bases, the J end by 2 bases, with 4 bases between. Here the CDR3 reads CASSELTGNTIYF. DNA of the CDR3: TGTGCCAGCAGTGAATTGACTGGAAACACCATATATTTT.

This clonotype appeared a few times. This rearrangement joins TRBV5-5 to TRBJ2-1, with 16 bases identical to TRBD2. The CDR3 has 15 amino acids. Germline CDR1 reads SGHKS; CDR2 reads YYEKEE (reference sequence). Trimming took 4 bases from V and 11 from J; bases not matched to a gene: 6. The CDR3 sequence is CASSPGLAGGRKQFF. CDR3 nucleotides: TGTGCCAGCAGCCCGGGACTAGCGGGAGGGAGAAAGCAGTTCTTC.

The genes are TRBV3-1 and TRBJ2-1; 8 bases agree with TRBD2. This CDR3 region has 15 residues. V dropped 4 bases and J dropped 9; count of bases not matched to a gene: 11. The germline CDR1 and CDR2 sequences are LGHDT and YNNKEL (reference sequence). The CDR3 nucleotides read TGTGCCAGCAGCCCCCCGGGACTAGTAGTTCCTGAGCAGTTCTTC. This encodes CASSPPGLVVPEQFF.

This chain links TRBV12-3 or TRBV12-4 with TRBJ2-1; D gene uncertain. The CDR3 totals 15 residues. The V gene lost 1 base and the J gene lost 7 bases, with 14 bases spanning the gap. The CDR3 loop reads CASSLGRDMVNEQFF. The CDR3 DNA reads TGTGCCAGCAGTTTAGGTCGTGACATGGTAAATGAGCAGTTCTTC.

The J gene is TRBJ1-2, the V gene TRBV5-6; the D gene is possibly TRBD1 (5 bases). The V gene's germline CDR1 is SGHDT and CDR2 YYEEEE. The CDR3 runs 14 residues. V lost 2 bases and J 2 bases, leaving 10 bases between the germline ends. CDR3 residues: CASSFWTNNYGYTF. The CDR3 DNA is TGTGCCAGCAGCTTCTGGACAAACAACTATGGCTACACCTTC.

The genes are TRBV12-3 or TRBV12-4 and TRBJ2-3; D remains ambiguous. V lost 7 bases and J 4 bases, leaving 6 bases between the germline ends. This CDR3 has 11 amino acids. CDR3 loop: CASTRSDTQYF. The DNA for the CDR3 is TGTGCCAGCACCCGATCAGATACGCAGTATTTT.

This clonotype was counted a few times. Here the CDR3 DNA reads TGTGCCAGCAGCTTGGACCCGGTCGGTGGCTATGGCTACACCTTC. Its protein product is CASSLDPVGGYGYTF. The chain has TRBV11-3 and TRBJ1-2; D is unresolved. Germline lookup yields CDR1 SGHNT and CDR2 YENEEA. The CDR3 sequence is 15 residues long. V gave up 3 bases and J gave up 4 bases, with 15 bases separating them.

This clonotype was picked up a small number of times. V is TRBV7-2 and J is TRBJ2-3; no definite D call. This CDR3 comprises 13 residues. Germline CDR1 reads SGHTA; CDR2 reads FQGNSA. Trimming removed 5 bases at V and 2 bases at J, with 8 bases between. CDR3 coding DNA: TGTGCCAGCAGCCACCTAACCACAGATACGCAGTATTTT. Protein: CASSHLTTDTQYF.

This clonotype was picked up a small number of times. The CDR3 DNA reads TGTGCCAGCAGTAGACAGGGGGTAACCTACGAGCAGTACTTC. Translated, it gives CASSRQGVTYEQYF. The chain uses TRBV7-9 and TRBJ2-7, with TRBD1 identical over 9 bases. The length of the CDR3 is 14 residues. V trimming: 6 bases; J trimming: 2 bases; junction bases outside the gene matches: 5. The germline V gene encodes CDR1 SEHNR and CDR2 FQNEAQ (reference sequence). Drawing the rest from reference TRBV7-9 and TRBJ2-7, the complete variable domain is DTGVSQNPRHKITKRGQNVTFRCDPISEHNRLYWYRQTLGQGPEFLTYFQNEAQLEKSRLLSDRFSAERPKGSFSTLEIQRTEQGDSAMYLCASSRQGVTYEQYFGPGTRLTVT.

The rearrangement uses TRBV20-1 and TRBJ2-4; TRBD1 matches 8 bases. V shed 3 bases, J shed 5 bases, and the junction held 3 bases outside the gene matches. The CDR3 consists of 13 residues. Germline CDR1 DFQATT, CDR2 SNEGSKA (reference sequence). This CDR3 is CSARTDRENIQYF. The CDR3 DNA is TGCAGTGCTAGGACGGACAGGGAAAACATTCAGTACTTC.

Here the CDR3 DNA reads TGTGCCAGCAGCGCATCCTTGGGGCGCGTGGACACTGAAGCTTTCTTT. It encodes CASSASLGRVDTEAFF. This rearrangement joins TRBV9 to TRBJ1-1, with a tentative D call TRBD1 (5 bases). V lost 3 bases, J lost 3 bases, and 18 bases lay in between. Germline-derived CDR1 and CDR2 are SGDLS and YYNGEE. The length of the CDR3 is 16 residues.

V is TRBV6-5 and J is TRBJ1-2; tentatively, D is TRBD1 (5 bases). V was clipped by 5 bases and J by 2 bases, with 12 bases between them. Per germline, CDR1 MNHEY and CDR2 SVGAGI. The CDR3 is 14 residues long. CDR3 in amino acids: CASSPEGSNYGYTF. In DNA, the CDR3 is TGTGCCAGCAGTCCCGAGGGGTCCAACTATGGCTACACCTTC.

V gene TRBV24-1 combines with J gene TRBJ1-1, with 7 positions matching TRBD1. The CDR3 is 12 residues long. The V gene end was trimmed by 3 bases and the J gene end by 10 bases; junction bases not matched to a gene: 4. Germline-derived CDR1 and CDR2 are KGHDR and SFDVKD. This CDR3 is CATSDPRQGAFF. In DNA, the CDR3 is TGTGCCACCAGTGATCCAAGACAGGGAGCTTTCTTT.